The 5 T cell receptor beta chains below were found in one sample sequenced in a study of T cell responses to AZD1222 COVID-19 vaccine. The data were produced by immunoSEQ multiplex PCR, yet TCRdb's version contains in-frame clones alone and is incomplete. The data contain 100,000 to 110,000 clones, 70% to 90% of them seen just once; the ten biggest clones take up roughly 4.2%. The sequenced sample was peripheral blood, obtained on day 0 of MenACWY control vaccination. Every receptor here comes from an adult in good health.

The chain recombines TRBV3-1 (or the pseudogene TRBV3-2) with TRBJ2-5, with TRBD2 as a possible D gene (5 bases). This CDR3 comprises 13 residues. V shed 5 bases and J shed 5 bases, with 12 bases lying between them. Germline V gene sequence: CDR1 LGHDT, CDR2 YNNKEL (reference sequence). The CDR3 protein is CASSADFIETQYF. The CDR3 region has the DNA TGTGCCAGCAGCGCGGACTTTATCGAGACCCAGTACTTC.

The CDR3 DNA sequence: TGTGCCACCAGCAGAGACCTCCTCAACCAACGGGGCACTGAAGCTTTCTTT. Encoded protein: CATSRDLLNQRGTEAFF. This rearrangement joins TRBV15 to TRBJ1-1; no definite D call. Between the trimmed V and J ends, which lost 0 bases and 4 bases, there was a span of 18 bases. This CDR3 has 17 amino acids. Germline V gives CDR1 LNHNV, CDR2 YYDKDF (reference sequence).

The chain uses TRBV3-1 (or the pseudogene TRBV3-2) and TRBJ1-2; D not resolved. V lost 11 bases, J lost 0 bases, and 10 bases lay in between. This CDR3 region has 12 residues. CDR1 and CDR2 (germline): LGHDT, YNNKEL (reference sequence). This CDR3 reads CAGASTNYGYTF. CDR3 bases: TGTGCCGGTGCCTCTACTAACTATGGCTACACCTTC.

This clone was picked up a small number of times. The rearrangement joins TRBV3-1 (or the pseudogene TRBV3-2) to TRBJ2-1, with 7 bases fitting TRBD2. Trimming cost V 3 bases and J 2 bases; bases outside gene matches: 10. This CDR3 has 17 amino acids. Germline lookup yields CDR1 LGHDT and CDR2 YNNKEL (reference sequence). CDR3 amino acids: CASSHRVGGITYNEQFF. In nucleotides, the CDR3 is TGTGCCAGCAGCCATCGCGTCGGGGGGATCACCTACAATGAGCAGTTCTTC.

CDR3: CASRQSYEQYF. CDR3 nucleotide sequence: TGTGCCAGCAGACAGTCCTACGAGCAGTACTTC. V is TRBV2 and J is TRBJ2-7; D not resolved. The CDR3 runs 11 residues. Germline V gene data show CDR1 as SNHLY and CDR2 as FYNNEI. The ends were cut back, 6 bases at V and 1 base at J, with 4 bases in the middle.